One sample yielded the 20 T cell receptor beta chains listed below, sequenced in a study of blood T cell repertoires in COVID-19. Profiling relied on immunoSEQ multiplex PCR, and the TCRdb table lists in-frame clones only, not all of them. The sample contains 490,000 or so clones, approximately 90% of which appear only once. The sample consisted of PBMCs or T cells enriched from blood (not recorded which). The receptors originated from a woman aged 60 to 75 who had recovered from COVID-19.

V is TRBV3-1 (or the pseudogene TRBV3-2) and J is TRBJ2-5, with 10 nucleotides matching TRBD2. The CDR3 covers 16 residues. V was clipped by 0 bases and J by 2 bases; unmatched bases: 3. The germline CDR1 and CDR2 sequences are LGHDT and YNNKEL (reference sequence). CDR3 amino acids: CASSQELAGAQETQYF. For the CDR3, the DNA is TGTGCCAGCAGCCAAGAGCTAGCGGGGGCACAAGAGACCCAGTACTTC.

The V and J genes are TRBV5-4 and TRBJ1-5, with TRBD1 identical over 9 bases. The CDR3 is 15 amino acids. Germline V gives CDR1 SGHNT, CDR2 YYREEE (reference sequence). V gave up 4 bases and J gave up 4 bases; unmatched junction bases: 6. The DNA of the CDR3 is TGTGCCAGCAGCCTTGCCGGGACAGGGAATCAGCCCCAGCATTTT. Protein product: CASSLAGTGNQPQHF.

The CDR3 sequence: CASKNPYGYTF. CDR3 sequence (DNA): TGTGCCAGCAAAAATCCTTATGGCTACACCTTC. The chain recombines TRBV27 with TRBJ1-2, with unresolved D. Deletions cut 7 bases from V and 5 bases from J, with 8 bases between. The germline V gene encodes CDR1 MNHEY and CDR2 SMNVEV (reference sequence). This CDR3 contains 11 residues.

The chain joins TRBV12-3 or TRBV12-4 to TRBJ1-5; 7 nucleotides agree with TRBD1. The CDR3 sequence is 13 residues long. With 1 base clipped from V and 11 bases from J, the junction kept 5 bases outside the gene matches. The CDR3 DNA reads as TGTGCCAGCAGTTTAGTAGGCAGGGGGACCCAGCATTTT. The encoded protein is CASSLVGRGTQHF.

This chain uses TRBV6-5 with TRBJ1-1; D is uncertain. The V gene lost 2 bases and the J gene lost 2 bases, with 15 bases spanning the gap. Germline V gene data show CDR1 as MNHEY and CDR2 as SVGAGI. This CDR3 is 16 amino acids long. The CDR3 nucleotides read TGTGCCAGCAGTTACCGCCCCCATCAGGATAACACTGAAGCTTTCTTT. Protein product: CASSYRPHQDNTEAFF.

This chain joins TRBV3-1 (or the pseudogene TRBV3-2) and TRBJ2-3; 10 nucleotides line up with TRBD2. This CDR3 has 19 residues. V shed 1 base, J shed 1 base, and the junction held 11 bases outside the gene matches. CDR1 is LGHDT and CDR2 is YNNKEL in the germline V gene (reference sequence). CDR3 sequence (DNA): TGTGCCAGCAGCCAAGTTGGGCTAGCGGGGGCCGAGGGCACAGATACGCAGTATTTT. As protein: CASSQVGLAGAEGTDTQYF.

The chain combines TRBV12-5 with TRBJ2-1, with unresolved D. Germline CDR1 and CDR2: LGHNT and FRNRAP. This CDR3 is 11 amino acids long. V was shortened by 6 bases and J by 4 bases, with 4 bases between the two germline ends. Here the CDR3 reads CASGRYNEQFF. The CDR3 bases are TGTGCTAGTGGCCGTTACAATGAGCAGTTCTTC.

This clone came up once. The chain uses TRBV2 and TRBJ1-3; maybe TRBD1 (6 bases). Trimming shortened V by 7 bases and J by 2 bases, and 15 bases separated the two germline ends. The CDR3 loop spans 15 amino acids. The germline gives CDR1 SNHLY, CDR2 FYNNEI. DNA for the CDR3: TGTGCCAGCACCTTAAACAGGGTTCCTGGAAACACCATATATTTT. It yields the protein CASTLNRVPGNTIYF.

This clone was counted a single time. The chain couples TRBV6-5 to TRBJ1-2, with 8 bases fitting TRBD1. This CDR3 spans 12 amino acids. CDR1 and CDR2 from the germline V gene are MNHEY and SVGAGI. V lost 7 bases to trimming and J lost 3 bases; unmatched junction nucleotides: 1. CDR3 sequence: CASKTGDYGYTF. CDR3 nucleotide sequence: TGTGCCAGCAAGACAGGGGACTATGGCTACACCTTC.

The rearrangement uses TRBV7-9 and TRBJ1-4; 7 nucleotides match TRBD1. The CDR3 sequence is 14 residues long. The germline V gene has CDR1 SEHNR and CDR2 FQNEAQ (reference sequence). After removal of 6 bases from V and 5 bases from J, the junction contained 6 bases not matched to a gene. The CDR3 here is CASRAGTDNEKLFF. The CDR3 coding sequence is TGTGCCAGCAGAGCCGGGACAGACAATGAAAAACTGTTTTTT.

This clone has just a few counts. CDR3 region: CAWGGTNSPLHF. The CDR3 coding sequence is TGTGCCTGGGGGGGAACTAATTCACCCCTCCACTTT. This rearrangement joins TRBV3-1 (or the pseudogene TRBV3-2) to TRBJ1-6; maybe TRBD1 (5 bases). CDR1 and CDR2 (germline): LGHDT, YNNKEL (reference sequence). This CDR3 spans 12 amino acids. Trimming stripped 11 bases from V and 6 bases from J, with 11 bases between.

This chain connects TRBV21-1 to TRBJ1-5. TRBV21-1 is assigned pseudogene status. The CDR3 has 16 residues. CDR3 coding DNA: TGTGCCAGCAGCAAAGTTACGGGGGGCGAGTATCAGCCCCAGCATTTT. Encoded protein: CASSKVTGGEYQPQHF.

The chain carries TRBV12-3 or TRBV12-4 and TRBJ2-1; D is perhaps TRBD1 (6 bases). This CDR3 is built from 12 residues. V lost 6 bases and J lost 8, with 11 bases in between. CDR3 in amino acids: CASSPNRDEQFF. The CDR3, as DNA: TGTGCCAGCAGCCCTAACAGGGATGAGCAGTTCTTC.

The gene calls are TRBV6-5 and TRBJ2-7; 8 nucleotides agree with TRBD1. The V gene end was trimmed by 5 bases and the J gene end by 3 bases; junction bases not matched to a gene: 9. There are 15 residues in the CDR3. Germline V gives CDR1 MNHEY, CDR2 SVGAGI. The CDR3 is CASSLRTGSSYEQYF. In DNA, the CDR3 is TGTGCCAGCAGTCTCAGGACAGGGTCGAGCTACGAGCAGTACTTC.

The chain combines TRBV2 with TRBJ1-2; D unclear. This CDR3 has 13 amino acids. V lost 6 bases, J lost 9 bases, and 17 bases lay in between. From germline, CDR1 is SNHLY and CDR2 FYNNEI. The CDR3 nucleotides are TGTGCCAGCAGCCCGATTGGGGAGTTGCGCTACACCTTC. Translated, it gives CASSPIGELRYTF.

The CDR3 bases are TGTGCCATCGGAAGCGGGGTGTCCTACAATGAGCAGTTCTTC. It encodes CAIGSGVSYNEQFF. This rearrangement joins TRBV10-3 to TRBJ2-1; 7 bases map to TRBD2. This CDR3 spans 14 amino acids. CDR1 ENHRY and CDR2 SYGVKD come from the germline V gene. V lost 8 bases to trimming and J lost 1 base; unmatched junction nucleotides: 5.

This chain links TRBV5-1 with TRBJ1-4, with a weak D call TRBD1 (5 bases). CDR3 length equals 13 residues. Germline V lookup: CDR1 SGHRS, CDR2 YFSETQ. Deletions cut 4 bases from V and 3 bases from J, with 7 bases between. DNA for the CDR3: TGCGCCAGCAGCCCGGGGGCTAATGAAAAACTGTTTTTT. It yields the protein CASSPGANEKLFF.

This clone was seen a single time. The CDR3: CAISESGVQGRSPLHF. In DNA, the CDR3 is TGTGCCATCAGTGAGTCAGGAGTACAGGGGCGATCACCCCTCCACTTT. This sequence joins TRBV10-3 and TRBJ1-6; 7 bases fit TRBD1. Trimming took 0 bases from V and 10 from J; bases not matched to a gene: 9. The CDR3 has 16 residues. Germline V gene sequence: CDR1 ENHRY, CDR2 SYGVKD.

The CDR3 nucleotides read TGTGCCAGCAGAGGGGGAAACGAGCAGTACTTC. This sequence encodes CASRGGNEQYF. The chain carries TRBV27 and TRBJ2-7, with D possibly being TRBD1 (6 bases). Per the germline V gene, CDR1 is MNHEY and CDR2 is SMNVEV (reference sequence). The V end lost 6 bases, the J end lost 5 bases, and 8 bases lay between the germline ends. The CDR3 length is 11 residues.

The chain links TRBV24-1 to TRBJ2-5; D is perhaps TRBD2 (6 bases). The V end lost 4 bases, the J end lost 4 bases, and 6 bases lay between the germline ends. The CDR3 sequence is 12 residues long. Germline V lookup: CDR1 KGHDR, CDR2 SFDVKD. The CDR3 coding sequence is TGTGCCACCAGTGACGGGAGAGAGACCCAGTACTTC. It specifies CATSDGRETQYF.